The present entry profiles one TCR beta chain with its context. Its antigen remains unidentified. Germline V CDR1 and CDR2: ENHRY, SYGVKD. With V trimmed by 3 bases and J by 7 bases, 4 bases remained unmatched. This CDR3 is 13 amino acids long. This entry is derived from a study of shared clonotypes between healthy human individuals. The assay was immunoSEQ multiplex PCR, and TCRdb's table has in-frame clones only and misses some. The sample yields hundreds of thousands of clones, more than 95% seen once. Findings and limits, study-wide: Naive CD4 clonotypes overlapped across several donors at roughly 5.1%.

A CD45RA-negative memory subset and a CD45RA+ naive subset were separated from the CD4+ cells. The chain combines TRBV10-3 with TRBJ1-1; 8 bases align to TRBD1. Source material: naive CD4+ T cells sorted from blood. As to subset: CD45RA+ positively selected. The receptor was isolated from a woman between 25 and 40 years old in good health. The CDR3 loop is CAISDRGHDEAFF. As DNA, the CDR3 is TGTGCCATCAGTGACAGGGGGCACGATGAAGCTTTCTTT.